One and the same sample provided the 5 T cell receptor beta chains below, sequenced in a study of low-dose radiotherapy and immunotherapy resistance in tumors (dated by TCRdb to between 2020 and 2023). The time point label, as the study defines it: before trial treatment. Sequenced on an Illumina HiSeq 2500. To make first-strand cDNA, Superscript III was used along with a set of TRAV- and TRBV-specific primers so that both the TCRalpha and TCRbeta chains were covered. TCRs were amplified with Phusion for around 20 PCR cycles, with a constant-region primer paired with the adapter attached to the V primers. Starting from the raw public reads, TCRdb applied fastp trimming at Q25, assembled clones with MiXCR and retained in-frame beta chains. For every CDR3 protein sequence, its rows merge into one entry that carries the most common genes and DNA. This sample comprises tens of thousands of distinct CDR3 sequences, roughly a sixth of them detected only once. Of the sample, 2.5% to 3.5% falls within the top ten clones.

Here the sequenced sample was PBMCs, taken before treatment. The receptors here all came from a male donor with prostate cancer.

This clonotype was seen at least ten times. The gene calls are TRBV27 and TRBJ2-2, with D perhaps matching TRBD2 (5 bases). Per the germline V gene, CDR1 is MNHEY and CDR2 is SMNVEV (reference sequence). The CDR3 has 14 residues. Trimming removed 3 bases at V and 4 bases at J, with 9 bases between. CDR3 loop: CASSFTGSTGELFF. In DNA, the CDR3 is TGTGCCAGCAGTTTTACGGGGTCCACCGGGGAGCTGTTTTTT.

There are many counts of this clonotype. V gene TRBV13 combines with J gene TRBJ1-1, with D maybe TRBD1 (5 bases). With 5 bases removed from V and 0 bases from J, the gap between germline ends came to 16 bases. The CDR3 covers 16 residues. Germline CDR1 reads PRHDT; CDR2 reads FYEKMQ (reference sequence). CDR3 region: CASSPLGQDLNTEAFF. The CDR3 DNA is TGTGCCAGCAGCCCCCTGGGGCAGGACCTGAACACTGAAGCTTTCTTT.

This clonotype has ten or more counts. The chain recombines TRBV6-1 with TRBJ2-3; 8 bases line up with TRBD1. This CDR3 contains 17 residues. Losses at the gene ends were 5 bases for V and 2 bases for J; bases not matched to a gene: 12. Per the germline V gene, CDR1 is MNHNS and CDR2 is SASEGT. CDR3 amino acids: CASSLFRSGGITDTQYF. The CDR3 nucleotides read TGTGCCAGCAGTCTCTTTCGGTCAGGGGGCATCACAGATACGCAGTATTTT.

The CDR3 DNA reads as TGTGCCAGTACCAACAGGGGAACCGAAAAACTGTTTTTT. Residues: CASTNRGTEKLFF. The chain recombines TRBV19 with TRBJ1-4, with 7 bases lining up with TRBD1. J gave up 8 bases and V 7 bases, and 7 bases lay outside the gene matches. This CDR3 is built from 13 residues. Germline V gene lookup returns CDR1 LNHDA and CDR2 SQIVND (reference sequence).

At least ten counts were recorded for this clonotype. This rearrangement joins TRBV13 to TRBJ2-1; 10 nucleotides align to TRBD2. V was pared by 0 bases and J by 4 bases, with 3 bases of the junction left unmatched. Germline-derived CDR1 and CDR2 are PRHDT and FYEKMQ (reference sequence). The CDR3 has 16 residues. The CDR3 nucleotides read TGTGCCAGCAGCTTAGGGCCTAGCGGGGGATACAATGAGCAGTTCTTC. It specifies CASSLGPSGGYNEQFF.